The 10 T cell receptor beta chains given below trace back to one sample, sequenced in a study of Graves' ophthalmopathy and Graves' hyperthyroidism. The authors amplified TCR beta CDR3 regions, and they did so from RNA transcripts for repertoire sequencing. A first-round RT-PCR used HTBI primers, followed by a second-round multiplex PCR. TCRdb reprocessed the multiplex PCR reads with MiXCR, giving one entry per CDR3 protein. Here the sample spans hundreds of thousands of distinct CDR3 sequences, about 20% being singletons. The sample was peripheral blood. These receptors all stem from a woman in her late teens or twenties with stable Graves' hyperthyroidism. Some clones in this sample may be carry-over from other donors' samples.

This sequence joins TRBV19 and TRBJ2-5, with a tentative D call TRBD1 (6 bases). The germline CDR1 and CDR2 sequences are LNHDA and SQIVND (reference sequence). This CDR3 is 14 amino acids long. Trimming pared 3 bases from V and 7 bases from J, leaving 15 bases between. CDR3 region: CASSIQTGSGTQYF. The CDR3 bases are TGTGCCAGTAGTATTCAGACAGGATCGGGGACCCAGTACTTC.

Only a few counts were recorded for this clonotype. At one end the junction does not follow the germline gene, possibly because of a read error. The CDR3 reads CASSPATSGRFSSSYEQHF. The DNA for the CDR3 is TGTGCCAGCAGCCCGGCGACTAGCGGGCGGTTCTCTAGCTCCTACGAGCAGCACTTC. This chain connects TRBV11-2 to TRBJ2-7, with 10 bases fitting TRBD2. CDR1 and CDR2 from the germline V gene are SGHAT and FQNNGV. CDR3 length: 19 amino acids.

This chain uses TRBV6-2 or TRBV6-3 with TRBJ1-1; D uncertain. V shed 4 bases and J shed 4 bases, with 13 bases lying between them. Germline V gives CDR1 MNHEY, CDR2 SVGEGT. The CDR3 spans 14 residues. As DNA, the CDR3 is TGTGCCAGCAGTTTAGAAAGTAGGGTCACTGAAGCTTTCTTT. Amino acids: CASSLESRVTEAFF.

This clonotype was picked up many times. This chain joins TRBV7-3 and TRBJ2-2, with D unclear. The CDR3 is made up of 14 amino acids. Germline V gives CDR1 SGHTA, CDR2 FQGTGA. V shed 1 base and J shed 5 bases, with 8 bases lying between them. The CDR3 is CASSLNLGTGELFF. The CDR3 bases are TGTGCCAGCAGCTTAAATCTGGGGACCGGGGAGCTGTTTTTT.

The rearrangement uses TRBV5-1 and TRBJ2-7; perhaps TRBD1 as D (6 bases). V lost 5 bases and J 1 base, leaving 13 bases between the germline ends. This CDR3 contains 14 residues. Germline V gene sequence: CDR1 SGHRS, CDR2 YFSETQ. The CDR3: CASRTTQGSYEQYF. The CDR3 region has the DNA TGCGCCAGCAGAACGACACAGGGTTCCTACGAGCAGTACTTC.

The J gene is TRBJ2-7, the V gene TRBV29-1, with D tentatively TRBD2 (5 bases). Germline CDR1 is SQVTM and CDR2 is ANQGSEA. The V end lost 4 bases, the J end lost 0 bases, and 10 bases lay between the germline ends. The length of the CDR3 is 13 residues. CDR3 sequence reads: CSVGGLLSYEQYF. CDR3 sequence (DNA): TGCAGCGTTGGAGGGCTCCTCTCCTACGAGCAGTACTTC.

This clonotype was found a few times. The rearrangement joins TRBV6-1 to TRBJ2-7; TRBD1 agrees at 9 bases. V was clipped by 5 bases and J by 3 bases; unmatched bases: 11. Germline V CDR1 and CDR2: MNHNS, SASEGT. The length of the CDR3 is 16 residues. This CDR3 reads CASSPTTGTGYYEQYF. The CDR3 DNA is TGTGCCAGCAGTCCTACAACCGGGACAGGGTACTACGAGCAGTACTTC.

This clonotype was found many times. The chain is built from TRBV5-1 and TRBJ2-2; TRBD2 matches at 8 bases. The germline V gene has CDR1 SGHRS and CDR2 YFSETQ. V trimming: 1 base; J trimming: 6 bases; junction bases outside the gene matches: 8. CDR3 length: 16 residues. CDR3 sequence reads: CASSLIAGNSAGELFF. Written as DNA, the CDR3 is TGCGCCAGCAGCTTGATAGCGGGGAATTCTGCCGGGGAGCTGTTTTTT.

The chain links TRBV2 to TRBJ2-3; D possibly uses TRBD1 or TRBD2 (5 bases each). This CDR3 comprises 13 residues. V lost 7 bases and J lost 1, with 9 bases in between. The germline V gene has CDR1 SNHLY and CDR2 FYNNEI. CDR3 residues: CASTSRGTDTQYF. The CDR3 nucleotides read TGTGCCAGCACTAGCAGGGGCACAGATACGCAGTATTTT.

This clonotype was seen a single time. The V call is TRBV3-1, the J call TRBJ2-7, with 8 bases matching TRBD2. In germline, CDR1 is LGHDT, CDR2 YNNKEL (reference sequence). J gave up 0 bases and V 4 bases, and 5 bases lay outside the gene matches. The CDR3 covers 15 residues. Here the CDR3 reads CASSRPGGGSYEQYF. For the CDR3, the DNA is TGTGCCAGCAGCCGTCCCGGGGGGGGCTCCTACGAGCAGTACTTC.